The source of this T cell receptor (beta chain) is a study of T cells in Graves' hyperthyroidism and ophthalmopathy. This clonotype has just a few counts. Antigen: not known. The study, taken as a whole, reports: Within blood appeared most thyroid clonotypes that had expanded above 0.001. Progression to ophthalmopathy was predicted a median of roughly 6.6 months early.

RNA transcripts yielded amplified TCR beta CDR3 regions. When the TCR CDR3 underwent first-round RT-PCR, the HTBI primer set was used. TCRdb re-analysed the multiplex PCR reads in MiXCR, keeping a single row per CDR3 protein. Among about 510,000 distinct CDR3 sequences listed, 12% to 15% were seen once. Germline V gene data show CDR1 as DFQATT and CDR2 as SNEGSKA (reference sequence). Trimming took off 1 base at V and 4 bases at J, with 13 bases between the two ends. The CDR3 length is 15 residues. Patients between 18 and 65 years old had hyperthyroidism, newly diagnosed and lasting under 2 months. The clonotype originates from a woman between 35 and 50 years old with Graves' hyperthyroidism. The rearrangement joins TRBV20-1 to TRBJ2-2; D may be TRBD1 or TRBD2 (5 bases each). The specimen was blood. The CDR3: CSARGGSYSTGELFF. For the CDR3, the DNA is TGCAGTGCTAGAGGGGGGAGTTATAGCACCGGGGAGCTGTTTTTT.